This TCR beta chain was recovered during a study of blood T cells in healthy people across ages. The V end lost 5 bases, the J end lost 4 bases, and 17 bases lay between the germline ends. Per the germline V gene, CDR1 is PRHDT and CDR2 is FYEKMQ (reference sequence). The length of the CDR3 is 15 residues. The use of a sample-barcoded 5' primer and a J-beta primer mix characterized a second PCR of roughly 6 to 11 cycles. TCRdb reprocessed the 5' RACE reads with MiXCR, giving one entry per CDR3 protein. The sample consists of around 900,000 distinct CDR3 sequences, less than 35% of them appearing once.

The chain uses TRBV13 and TRBJ1-1, with D perhaps matching TRBD1 (6 bases). The TCR sequence derives from a woman older than 75 in good health. Sequencing was performed on blood. The CDR3 DNA reads as TGTGCCAGCAGCCTCGGGGGGGGCGTGGGCACTGAAGCTTTCTTT. Translation: CASSLGGGVGTEAFF.